The clone carrying this T cell receptor (beta chain) was picked up one time. The CDR3 contains 18 residues. V lost 5 bases and J 0 bases, leaving 21 bases between the germline ends. Germline CDR1 and CDR2: SEHNR and FQNEAQ (reference sequence). This record comes from a study of control samples from healthy donors and cancer patients. Sequencing used immunoSEQ multiplex PCR; TCRdb keeps in-frame clones, though not all of them. This table holds some 66,000 clones, approximately 85% found once. The source of this sequence is a man aged 35 to 55 in good health. The sample taken for sequencing was blood. This rearrangement joins TRBV7-9 to TRBJ2-3; D call uncertain. The CDR3 loop is CASSIWGTIRTSTDTQYF. DNA of the CDR3: TGTGCCAGCAGCATTTGGGGTACTATAAGAACTAGCACAGATACGCAGTATTTT.